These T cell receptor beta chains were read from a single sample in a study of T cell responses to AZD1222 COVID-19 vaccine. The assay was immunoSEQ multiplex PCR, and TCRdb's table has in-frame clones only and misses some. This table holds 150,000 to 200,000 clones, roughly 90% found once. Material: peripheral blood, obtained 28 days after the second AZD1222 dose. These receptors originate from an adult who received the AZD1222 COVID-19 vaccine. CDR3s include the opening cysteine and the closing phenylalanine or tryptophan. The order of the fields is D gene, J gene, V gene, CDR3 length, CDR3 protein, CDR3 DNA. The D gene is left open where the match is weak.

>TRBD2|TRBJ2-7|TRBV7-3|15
CASSASGGASYEQYF
TGTGCCAGCAGCGCCAGCGGGGGAGCCTCCTACGAGCAGTACTTC
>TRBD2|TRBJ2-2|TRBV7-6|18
CASSLGLAGGSIAGELFF
TGTGCCAGCAGCTTGGGACTAGCGGGAGGGTCTATCGCCGGGGAGCTGTTTTTT
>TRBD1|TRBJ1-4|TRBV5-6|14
CASSLQGLFEKLFF
TGTGCCAGCAGCTTACAGGGGCTCTTCGAAAAACTGTTTTTT
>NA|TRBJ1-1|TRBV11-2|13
CASSPMRDTEAFF
TGTGCCAGCAGCCCGATGAGGGACACTGAAGCTTTCTTT
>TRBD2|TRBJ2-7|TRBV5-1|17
CASSLALVASGSYEQYF
TGCGCCAGCAGCTTGGCTCTAGTCGCTAGCGGTTCCTACGAGCAGTACTTC
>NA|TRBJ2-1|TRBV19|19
CASSIAPSLSGSSYNEQFF
TGTGCCAGTAGTATCGCCCCTAGTTTATCGGGTAGCTCCTACAATGAGCAGTTCTTC
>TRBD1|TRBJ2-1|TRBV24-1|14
CATARQGASNEQFF
TGTGCCACCGCCAGGCAGGGGGCCTCCAATGAGCAGTTCTTC
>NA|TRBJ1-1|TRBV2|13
CASRVAGHTEAFF
TGTGCCAGCAGGGTAGCGGGGCACACTGAAGCTTTCTTT
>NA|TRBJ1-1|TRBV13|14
CASSAHDLNTEAFF
TGTGCCAGCAGCGCACATGACCTGAACACTGAAGCTTTCTTT
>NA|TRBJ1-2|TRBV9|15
CASSGIGTANYGYTF
TGTGCCAGCAGCGGAATAGGGACGGCGAACTATGGCTACACCTTC
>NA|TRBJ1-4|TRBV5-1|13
CASSHPGGEKLFF
TGCGCCAGCAGTCACCCAGGTGGGGAAAAACTGTTTTTT
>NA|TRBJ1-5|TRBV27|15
CASSAFTGFRQPQHF
TGTGCCAGCAGTGCCTTCACAGGGTTCCGGCAGCCCCAGCATTTT
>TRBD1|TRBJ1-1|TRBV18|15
CASSPSRQGGYEAFF
TGTGCCAGCTCCCCGTCGAGACAGGGTGGCTATGAAGCTTTCTTT
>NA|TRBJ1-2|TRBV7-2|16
CASSYSLGVDQYGYTF
TGTGCCAGCAGCTACTCTCTTGGGGTTGACCAGTATGGCTACACCTTC
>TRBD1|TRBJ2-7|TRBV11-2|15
CASSLNRGIGSEQYF
TGTGCCAGCAGCTTAAACAGGGGAATAGGGAGTGAGCAGTACTTC
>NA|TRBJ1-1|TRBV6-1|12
CASSIRVTEAFF
TGTGCCAGCAGTATAAGGGTTACTGAAGCTTTCTTT
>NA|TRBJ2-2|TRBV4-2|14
CASSQDFRAGELFF
TGTGCCAGCAGCCAAGACTTTCGCGCCGGGGAGCTGTTTTTT
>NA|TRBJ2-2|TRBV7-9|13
CASSLEGSGELFF
TGTGCCAGCAGCTTAGAAGGTAGCGGGGAGCTGTTTTTT
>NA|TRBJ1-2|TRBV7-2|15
CASSLIVRGGYGYTF
TGTGCCAGCAGCTTAATCGTCAGGGGAGGCTATGGCTACACCTTC